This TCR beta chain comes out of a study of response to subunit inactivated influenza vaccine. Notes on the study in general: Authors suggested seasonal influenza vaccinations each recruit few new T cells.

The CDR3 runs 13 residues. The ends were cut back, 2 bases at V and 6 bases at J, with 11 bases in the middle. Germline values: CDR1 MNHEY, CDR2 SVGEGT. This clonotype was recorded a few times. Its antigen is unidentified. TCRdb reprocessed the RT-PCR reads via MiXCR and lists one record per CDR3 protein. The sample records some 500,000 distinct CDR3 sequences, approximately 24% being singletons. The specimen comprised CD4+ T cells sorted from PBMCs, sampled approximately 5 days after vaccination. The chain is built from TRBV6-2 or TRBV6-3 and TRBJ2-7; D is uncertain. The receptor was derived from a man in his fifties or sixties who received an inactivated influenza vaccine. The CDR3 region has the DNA TGTGCCAGCAGTTACATAAGGACCGGCGAGCAGTACTTC. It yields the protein CASSYIRTGEQYF.